This TCR beta chain was sequenced for a study of PD-L1 blockade in urothelial cancer. Study-level information: The analyses of blood took place 3 weeks (second dose) and 6 weeks after treatment start.

Time point noted: peripheral blood 6 weeks after treatment start. Trimming at V came to 1 base and at J to 3 bases, leaving 9 bases not matched to a gene. The germline CDR1 and CDR2 sequences are SGHAT and FQNNGV. CDR3 length: 16 residues. Sequencing used immunoSEQ multiplex PCR; TCRdb keeps in-frame clones, though not all of them. The sample yields tens of thousands of clones, roughly 91% seen once. This sample comprised PBMCs, obtained around atezolizumab (anti-PD-L1) treatment. The chain carries TRBV11-2 and TRBJ2-7, with 7 bases matching TRBD1. The TCR originated in a man in his sixties with urothelial cancer. DNA for the CDR3: TGTGCCAGCAGCTTAGTCTCATCCCGGGACAGCTACGAGCAGTACTTC. Translating gives CASSLVSSRDSYEQYF.